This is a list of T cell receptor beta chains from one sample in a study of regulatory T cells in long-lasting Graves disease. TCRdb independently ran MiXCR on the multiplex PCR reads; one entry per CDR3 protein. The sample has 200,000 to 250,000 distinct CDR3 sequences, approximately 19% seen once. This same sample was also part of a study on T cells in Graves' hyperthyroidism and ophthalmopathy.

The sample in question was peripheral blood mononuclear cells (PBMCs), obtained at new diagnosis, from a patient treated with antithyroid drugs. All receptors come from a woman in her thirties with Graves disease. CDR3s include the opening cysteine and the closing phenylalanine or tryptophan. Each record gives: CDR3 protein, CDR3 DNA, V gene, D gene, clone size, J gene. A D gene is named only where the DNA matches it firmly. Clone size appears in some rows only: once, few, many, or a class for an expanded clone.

CDR3aa: CASSQDPTAARKAFF; CDR3nt: TGCGCCAGCAGCCAAGATCCGACGGCGGCCCGTAAAGCTTTCTTT; v_gene: TRBV4-1; d_gene: NA; abundance: many; j_gene: TRBJ1-1
CDR3aa: CASSSRDRAGETQYF; CDR3nt: TGTGCCAGCAGTTCCCGGGACAGGGCTGGAGAGACCCAGTACTTC; v_gene: TRBV28; d_gene: TRBD1; abundance: NA; j_gene: TRBJ2-5
CDR3aa: CASSRLAGTYNEQFF; CDR3nt: TGTGCCAGCAGCAGACTAGCGGGAACCTACAATGAGCAGTTCTTC; v_gene: TRBV6-2/TRBV6-3; d_gene: TRBD2; abundance: many; j_gene: TRBJ2-1
CDR3aa: CSADYRGANEKLFF; CDR3nt: TGCAGTGCAGACTACAGGGGGGCTAATGAAAAACTGTTTTTT; v_gene: TRBV20-1; d_gene: TRBD1; abundance: many; j_gene: TRBJ1-4
CDR3aa: CASSGRRRTNYGYTF; CDR3nt: TGTGCCAGCAGTGGGAGGCGACGGACTAACTATGGCTACACCTTC; v_gene: TRBV6-1; d_gene: NA; abundance: many; j_gene: TRBJ1-2
CDR3aa: CASRSGGNNYGYTF; CDR3nt: TGTGCCAGCAGAAGCGGGGGGAATAACTATGGCTACACCTTC; v_gene: TRBV28; d_gene: NA; abundance: many; j_gene: TRBJ1-2
CDR3aa: CASSLAGQNYGYTF; CDR3nt: TGTGCCAGCAGCTTAGCGGGACAGAACTATGGCTACACCTTC; v_gene: TRBV7-8; d_gene: TRBD1; abundance: many; j_gene: TRBJ1-2
CDR3aa: CASSFRDSYHNEQFF; CDR3nt: TGTGCCAGCAGCTTTCGGGACTCATATCACAATGAGCAGTTCTTC; v_gene: TRBV11-1; d_gene: NA; abundance: NA; j_gene: TRBJ2-1
CDR3aa: CASSPDRGANQPQHF; CDR3nt: TGTGCCAGCAGCCCGGACAGGGGGGCCAATCAGCCCCAGCATTTT; v_gene: TRBV28; d_gene: TRBD1; abundance: many; j_gene: TRBJ1-5
CDR3aa: CASSGGGPYEQYF; CDR3nt: TGTGCCAGCAGTGGGGGAGGGCCCTACGAGCAGTACTTC; v_gene: TRBV28; d_gene: TRBD2; abundance: many; j_gene: TRBJ2-7
CDR3aa: CASSSGVGDQPQHF; CDR3nt: TGTGCCAGCAGCTCAGGGGTGGGGGATCAGCCCCAGCATTTT; v_gene: TRBV13; d_gene: NA; abundance: NA; j_gene: TRBJ1-5
CDR3aa: CASSLTTGGSGETQYF; CDR3nt: TGTGCCAGCAGTTTAACGACGGGAGGGTCGGGGGAGACCCAGTACTTC; v_gene: TRBV28; d_gene: TRBD2; abundance: many; j_gene: TRBJ2-5
CDR3aa: CSAISWGTEAFF; CDR3nt: TGCAGTGCCATTTCGTGGGGGACTGAAGCTTTCTTT; v_gene: TRBV20-1; d_gene: NA; abundance: many; j_gene: TRBJ1-1
CDR3aa: CAVNGKTRNEQFF; CDR3nt: TGTGCCGTCAATGGGAAGACGAGAAATGAGCAGTTCTTC; v_gene: TRBV10-3; d_gene: NA; abundance: once; j_gene: TRBJ2-1
CDR3aa: CAWSVGLAGKGIEQFF; CDR3nt: TGTGCCTGGAGTGTAGGCCTAGCGGGCAAGGGGATTGAGCAGTTCTTC; v_gene: TRBV30; d_gene: TRBD2; abundance: many; j_gene: TRBJ2-1
CDR3aa: CASIGQGASGELFF; CDR3nt: TGTGCCAGCATAGGACAGGGGGCGTCCGGGGAGCTGTTTTTT; v_gene: TRBV2; d_gene: TRBD1; abundance: many; j_gene: TRBJ2-2
CDR3aa: CASSFTRRPTRNNEQFF; CDR3nt: TGTGCCAGCAGCTTTACCAGAAGACCGACTCGGAACAATGAGCAGTTCTTC; v_gene: TRBV7-2; d_gene: NA; abundance: few; j_gene: TRBJ2-1
CDR3aa: CAWRKGLAGNTGELFF; CDR3nt: TGTGCCTGGAGAAAGGGACTAGCGGGAAACACCGGGGAGCTGTTTTTT; v_gene: TRBV30; d_gene: TRBD2; abundance: many; j_gene: TRBJ2-2
CDR3aa: CASKPGTNYGYTF; CDR3nt: TGTGCCAGCAAGCCAGGAACCAACTATGGCTACACCTTC; v_gene: TRBV6-1; d_gene: NA; abundance: many; j_gene: TRBJ1-2
CDR3aa: CATSRRGVVNTEAFF; CDR3nt: TGTGCCACCAGCAGACGGGGGGTCGTGAACACTGAAGCTTTCTTT; v_gene: TRBV15; d_gene: NA; abundance: many; j_gene: TRBJ1-1
CDR3aa: CASSLTVPEAFF; CDR3nt: TGTGCCAGCAGTTTAACGGTCCCTGAAGCTTTCTTT; v_gene: TRBV12-3/TRBV12-4; d_gene: NA; abundance: NA; j_gene: TRBJ1-1
CDR3aa: CASRLGQANYGYTF; CDR3nt: TGTGCCAGCAGGTTGGGACAGGCTAACTATGGCTACACCTTC; v_gene: TRBV12-3/TRBV12-4; d_gene: TRBD1; abundance: many; j_gene: TRBJ1-2
CDR3aa: CASSLGDGAGQPQHF; CDR3nt: TGTGCCAGCAGCTTAGGGGATGGGGCCGGTCAGCCCCAGCATTTT; v_gene: TRBV11-2; d_gene: NA; abundance: many; j_gene: TRBJ1-5
CDR3aa: CASSATGVEQYF; CDR3nt: TGTGCCAGCAGCGCGACAGGGGTAGAACAGTACTTC; v_gene: TRBV14; d_gene: TRBD1; abundance: many; j_gene: TRBJ2-4
CDR3aa: CASSLGQGRDEQYF; CDR3nt: TGTGCCAGCAGCCTGGGACAGGGGAGAGACGAGCAGTACTTC; v_gene: TRBV3-1; d_gene: TRBD1; abundance: many; j_gene: TRBJ2-7
CDR3aa: CAWGGGYTF; CDR3nt: TGTGCCTGGGGGGGCGGCTACACCTTC; v_gene: TRBV30; d_gene: NA; abundance: many; j_gene: TRBJ1-2
CDR3aa: CASSSGTGTRFSGNTIYF; CDR3nt: TGTGCCAGCAGTTCTGGGACAGGGACCCGATTCTCTGGAAACACCATATATTTT; v_gene: TRBV7-6; d_gene: TRBD1; abundance: many; j_gene: TRBJ1-3
CDR3aa: CASSLYGKGHYEQYF; CDR3nt: TGTGCCAGCAGCTTATACGGGAAAGGACACTACGAGCAGTACTTC; v_gene: TRBV13; d_gene: NA; abundance: many; j_gene: TRBJ2-7
CDR3aa: CASSRNTRNTEAFF; CDR3nt: TGTGCCAGCAGTCGGAACACAAGGAACACTGAAGCTTTCTTT; v_gene: TRBV12-3/TRBV12-4; d_gene: NA; abundance: many; j_gene: TRBJ1-1
CDR3aa: CASSVDHLSPLANYGYTF; CDR3nt: TGTGCCAGCAGCGTAGACCACCTGTCTCCGTTAGCTAACTATGGCTACACCTTC; v_gene: TRBV9; d_gene: NA; abundance: many; j_gene: TRBJ1-2
CDR3aa: CASSQGLAGGYGEQFF; CDR3nt: TGTGCCAGCAGCCAAGGGCTAGCGGGGGGGTATGGTGAGCAGTTCTTC; v_gene: TRBV3-1; d_gene: TRBD2; abundance: many; j_gene: TRBJ2-1
CDR3aa: CSARKQLGSPLHF; CDR3nt: TGCAGTGCTAGAAAGCAGTTGGGTTCACCCCTCCACTTT; v_gene: TRBV20-1; d_gene: NA; abundance: once; j_gene: TRBJ1-6
CDR3aa: CASSYSGVQLNTEAFF; CDR3nt: TGTGCCAGCAGTTACTCGGGAGTACAGTTGAACACTGAAGCTTTCTTT; v_gene: TRBV6-5; d_gene: NA; abundance: many; j_gene: TRBJ1-1
CDR3aa: CASSYGPGAGRTDTQYF; CDR3nt: TGTGCCAGCAGTTACGGCCCCGGGGCAGGCCGCACAGATACGCAGTATTTT; v_gene: TRBV6-2/TRBV6-3; d_gene: NA; abundance: many; j_gene: TRBJ2-3
CDR3aa: CASSPSGGPTDTQYF; CDR3nt: TGTGCCAGCTCACCATCGGGGGGGCCAACAGATACGCAGTATTTT; v_gene: TRBV18; d_gene: TRBD2; abundance: many; j_gene: TRBJ2-3
CDR3aa: CASSLSSGANVLTF; CDR3nt: TGTGCCAGCAGTTTATCTAGTGGGGCCAACGTCCTGACTTTC; v_gene: TRBV27; d_gene: NA; abundance: many; j_gene: TRBJ2-6
CDR3aa: CAGSQIGDYMDEQFF; CDR3nt: TGCGCCGGCAGCCAAATAGGGGACTATATGGATGAGCAGTTCTTC; v_gene: TRBV4-1; d_gene: TRBD2; abundance: NA; j_gene: TRBJ2-1
CDR3aa: CASSPRVQLNTEAFF; CDR3nt: TGTGCCAGCAGCCCACGCGTGCAGCTTAACACTGAAGCTTTCTTT; v_gene: TRBV5-6; d_gene: NA; abundance: many; j_gene: TRBJ1-1
CDR3aa: CASSGHESYTF; CDR3nt: TGTGCCAGCAGTGGGCACGAAAGCTACACCTTC; v_gene: TRBV2; d_gene: NA; abundance: many; j_gene: TRBJ1-2
CDR3aa: CASSGHLDGSSYNEQFF; CDR3nt: TGTGCCAGCAGCGGCCACCTAGATGGGAGCTCCTACAATGAGCAGTTCTTC; v_gene: TRBV7-9; d_gene: NA; abundance: many; j_gene: TRBJ2-1
CDR3aa: CASRDTGGVEKLFF; CDR3nt: TGTGCCAGCAGAGATACAGGGGGCGTTGAAAAACTGTTTTTT; v_gene: TRBV27; d_gene: TRBD1; abundance: many; j_gene: TRBJ1-4
CDR3aa: CATSDNGYNSPLHF; CDR3nt: TGTGCCACCAGTGATAATGGGTATAATTCACCCCTCCACTTT; v_gene: TRBV24-1; d_gene: NA; abundance: many; j_gene: TRBJ1-6
CDR3aa: CASTRTLNTEAFF; CDR3nt: TGTGCCAGCACCCGAACCCTGAACACTGAAGCTTTCTTT; v_gene: TRBV7-9; d_gene: NA; abundance: NA; j_gene: TRBJ1-1
CDR3aa: CASGTYGYTF; CDR3nt: TGTGCCAGTGGTACCTATGGCTACACCTTC; v_gene: TRBV12-3/TRBV12-4; d_gene: NA; abundance: many; j_gene: TRBJ1-2
CDR3aa: CASIGTPGYEQYF; CDR3nt: TGTGCCAGCATTGGGACTCCGGGGTACGAGCAGTACTTC; v_gene: TRBV6-1; d_gene: NA; abundance: many; j_gene: TRBJ2-7
CDR3aa: CSASVSGGVSPLHF; CDR3nt: TGCAGTGCTAGTGTATCGGGGGGAGTTTCACCCCTCCACTTT; v_gene: TRBV20-1; d_gene: NA; abundance: few; j_gene: TRBJ1-6
CDR3aa: CAWASGQGADSPLHF; CDR3nt: TGTGCCTGGGCCTCCGGACAGGGGGCTGATTCACCCCTCCACTTT; v_gene: TRBV30; d_gene: TRBD1; abundance: many; j_gene: TRBJ1-6
CDR3aa: CSVEDNGYEQYF; CDR3nt: TGCAGCGTTGAAGATAACGGCTACGAGCAGTACTTC; v_gene: TRBV29-1; d_gene: NA; abundance: many; j_gene: TRBJ2-7